This T cell receptor beta chain was retrieved from a study of blood T cell repertoires in COVID-19. As handled by the study authors: Counts of nucleated cells, estimated from reference gene primer amplification, were obtained. Method: immunoSEQ multiplex PCR; TCRdb's copy keeps in-frame clones and lacks some. The V and J calls and clone size come from that table; D and trimming were worked out from the DNA. The sample shows 90,000 to 120,000 clones, around four fifths of them seen only once. This CDR3 comprises 17 residues. Germline-derived CDR1 and CDR2 are SGHDN and FVKESK. V shed 2 bases and J 5 bases; nucleotides not matched to a gene: 9.

V is TRBV14 and J is TRBJ2-2; TRBD1 matches 9 bases. Sequencing was carried out using peripheral blood. The clonotype comes from a man aged 65 to 79 with acute or convalescent COVID-19. Here the CDR3 reads CASSQNRGQGPTGELFF. CDR3 in DNA: TGTGCCAGCAGCCAAAATAGGGGACAGGGTCCGACCGGGGAGCTGTTTTTT.